The rows below give T cell receptor beta chains drawn from one sample of a study of CD8+CD57+ T cells in acquired aplastic anemia. TCRdb reprocessed the reads with MiXCR, giving one entry per CDR3 protein. The data contain about 190,000 distinct CDR3 sequences, around 59% of them seen just once; the ten biggest clones take up approximately 15%. The specimen was sorted CD4+, CD8+, or CD8+CD57+ T cells (not recorded which) from PBMCs. The receptors come from a human donor in good health, serving as a control. Both conserved end residues are part of each CDR3. The order of the fields is CDR3 protein, CDR3 DNA, clone size, J gene, V gene, D gene. The D gene is left open where the match is weak. Clone size is shown for a subset of rows, as once, few, many or a class of expanded clone.

CDR3: CSARHRAQDLSGANVLTF
DNA: TGCAGTGCTAGGCACAGGGCACAGGACTTATCTGGGGCCAACGTCCTGACTTTC
size: many
J: TRBJ2-6
V: TRBV20-1
D: .

CDR3: CAISIRGTDTQYF
DNA: TGTGCCATCAGTATCCGGGGCACAGATACGCAGTATTTT
size: .
J: TRBJ2-3
V: TRBV10-3
D: .

CDR3: CASSSGQGGSTDTQYF
DNA: TGTGCCAGCAGCTCGGGACAGGGAGGGAGCACAGATACGCAGTATTTT
size: .
J: TRBJ2-3
V: TRBV7-2
D: TRBD1

CDR3: CASSLEGQVANYGYTF
DNA: TGTGCCAGCAGCTTGGAAGGACAGGTAGCTAACTATGGCTACACCTTC
size: many
J: TRBJ1-2
V: TRBV5-5
D: TRBD1

CDR3: CASSPDGSSGNTIYF
DNA: TGCGCCAGCAGCCCTGACGGGAGCTCTGGAAACACCATATATTTT
size: many
J: TRBJ1-3
V: TRBV5-1
D: .

CDR3: CASSLVAGRSSGELFF
DNA: TGTGCCAGCAGTTTAGTGGCAGGGAGATCTTCCGGGGAGCTGTTTTTT
size: .
J: TRBJ2-2
V: TRBV12-3/TRBV12-4
D: .

CDR3: CSARVQGLTEAFF
DNA: TGCAGTGCTAGAGTCCAGGGATTGACTGAAGCTTTCTTT
size: once
J: TRBJ1-1
V: TRBV20-1
D: .

CDR3: CATRESGTVSNYGYTF
DNA: TGTGCCACCAGGGAGTCCGGGACAGTATCTAACTATGGCTACACCTTC
size: .
J: TRBJ1-2
V: TRBV15
D: TRBD1

CDR3: CASSRLRDRGALVLEEKLFF
DNA: TGTGCCAGCAGCCGACTGCGGGACAGGGGCGCCCTTGTCTTGGAAGAAAAACTGTTTTTT
size: few
J: TRBJ1-4
V: TRBV7-6
D: TRBD1

CDR3: CASSWTGTQYF
DNA: TGTGCCAGCAGCTGGACCGGTACGCAGTATTTT
size: .
J: TRBJ2-3
V: TRBV7-8
D: .

CDR3: CASSPGVRGLDYGYTF
DNA: TGCGCCAGCAGCCCGGGGGTTCGGGGCTTAGACTATGGCTACACCTTC
size: many
J: TRBJ1-2
V: TRBV4-1
D: .

CDR3: CASSYTRSYEQYF
DNA: TGTGCCAGCAGTTATACCCGGTCCTACGAGCAGTACTTC
size: few
J: TRBJ2-7
V: TRBV27
D: .

CDR3: CSARDHGASSYNSPLHF
DNA: TGCAGTGCTAGAGATCATGGAGCGAGCTCCTATAATTCACCCCTCCACTTT
size: many
J: TRBJ1-6
V: TRBV20-1
D: .

CDR3: CASSESVGVSNQPQHF
DNA: TGTGCCAGCAGTGAATCTGTAGGCGTAAGCAATCAGCCCCAGCATTTT
size: .
J: TRBJ1-5
V: TRBV2
D: .

CDR3: CASSARRVKEYGYTF
DNA: TGTGCCAGCAGCGCCCGAAGGGTAAAGGAATATGGCTACACCTTC
size: once
J: TRBJ1-2
V: TRBV7-9
D: .

CDR3: CASSSQQSYNEQFF
DNA: TGTGCCAGCAGCTCCCAACAGTCCTACAATGAGCAGTTCTTC
size: .
J: TRBJ2-1
V: TRBV7-2
D: .

CDR3: CASRGRRELYEQYF
DNA: TGTGCCAGCAGGGGGCGGCGGGAACTCTACGAGCAGTACTTC
size: .
J: TRBJ2-7
V: TRBV2
D: .

CDR3: CASSSREGIWSPQHF
DNA: TGTGCCAGCAGCTCCCGAGAGGGAATCTGGAGTCCCCAGCATTTT
size: many
J: TRBJ1-5
V: TRBV5-6
D: .

CDR3: CAISESLAGGEQYF
DNA: TGTGCCATCAGTGAGTCGTTAGCGGGAGGTGAGCAGTACTTC
size: .
J: TRBJ2-7
V: TRBV10-3
D: TRBD2

CDR3: CAIGLGTSREQYF
DNA: TGCGCCATCGGACTCGGTACTTCACGCGAGCAGTACTTC
size: .
J: TRBJ2-7
V: TRBV15
D: .